The entry that follows covers one TCR beta chain sequence. This receptor's antigen is unknown. One base away there is no much larger clone; base qualities are not given. RNA was extracted with the RNeasy kit and roughly 0.5 to 1 ug was reverse transcribed using random hexamers. The immunoSEQ multiplex PCR assay, covering 54 Vbeta and 13 Jbeta segments, was used to amplify TCR beta CDR3 regions. PCR amplification bias was corrected by using a synthetic template baseline for primer optimization and computational correction. In the paper's pipeline: Reads were annotated to V, D and J genes per IMGT and analyzed with immunoSEQ Analyzer, keeping only productive sequences. Clonality was calculated as one minus the Shannon entropy normalized by log2 of the number of productive unique sequences. Public and private clones were assessed among the 100 most prevalent clones of each patient and control. Clones were defined as Susac-specific if absent from the healthy and MS cohorts, from around 1,000 published viral clones and from other ImmuneACCESS disease sequences. Using fastp trimming at Q25 and MiXCR clonotype assembly, TCRdb reanalyzed the public sequencing data and kept in-frame beta chains. When rows share a CDR3 protein, they turn into one entry using the most common DNA and genes. It is TCRdb's table, rather than the study itself, that gives the V and J calls and clone size. Counted in this sample were over 300,000 distinct CDR3 sequences; just over 90% of them appeared once. Roughly 0.064% of the sample lies in the top ten.

This record belongs to a study of CD8 T cells in Susac syndrome (dated 2019 in TCRdb). With respect to the entire study: The study used repertoire sequencing to test whether antigen drove CD8+ T cell activation and differentiation in Susac syndrome.

High-throughput TCR beta sequencing profiled peripheral blood CD8+ and CD4+ T cells from healthy donors, Susac syndrome patients and multiple sclerosis patients. Treatment-naive patients with stable or active relapsing-remitting disease fulfilling revised McDonald criteria were used as multiple sclerosis controls. Bulk CD8+ and CD4+ T cells were purified by magnetic negative isolation, whereas CD8+ TEMRA cells were enriched by FACS. Blood was drawn into EDTA tubes, processed within 24 hours, and PBMCs were isolated by density gradient centrifugation. PBMCs destined for TCR sequencing were cryopreserved in liquid nitrogen and later thawed in a 37 °C water bath. Purity of sorted or isolated CD4+, CD8+ and CD8+ TEMRA cells was at least 90%. Results the study describes overall, beyond this receptor: The number of individuals in the TCR sequencing and HLA analysis was acknowledged as relatively small.

The CDR3 holds 14 amino acids from the cysteine to the phenylalanine. The DNA shown is the 42-base CDR3, in frame from base 1. V sheds 6 bases and J sheds 2 bases, leaving 13 bases between their ends. The germline V gene gives CDR1 as ENHRY and CDR2 as SYGVKD. The sequence is built from TRBV10-3 and TRBJ2-5, with the D gene call left open. The sample was CD4+ T cells from PBMCs. The receptor was derived from a human donor with multiple sclerosis. The CDR3 reads as follows: CAIRSSVGQETQYF. The DNA sequence follows: TGTGCCATCAGGAGCAGCGTGGGGCAAGAGACCCAGTACTTC.